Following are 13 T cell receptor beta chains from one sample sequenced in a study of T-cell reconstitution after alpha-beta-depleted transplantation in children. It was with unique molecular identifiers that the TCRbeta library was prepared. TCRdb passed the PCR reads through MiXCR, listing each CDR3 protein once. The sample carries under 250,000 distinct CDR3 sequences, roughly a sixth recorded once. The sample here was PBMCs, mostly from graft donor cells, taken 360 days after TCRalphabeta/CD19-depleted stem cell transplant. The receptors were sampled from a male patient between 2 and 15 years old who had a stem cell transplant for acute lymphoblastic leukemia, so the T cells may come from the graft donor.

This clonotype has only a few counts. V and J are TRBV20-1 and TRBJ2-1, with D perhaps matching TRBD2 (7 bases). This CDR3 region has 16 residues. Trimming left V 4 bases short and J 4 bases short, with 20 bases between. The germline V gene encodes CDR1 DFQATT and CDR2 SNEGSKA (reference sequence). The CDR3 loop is CSANPTRGGYYNEQFF. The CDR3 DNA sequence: TGCAGTGCTAACCCCACTCGCGGGGGCTATTACAATGAGCAGTTCTTC.

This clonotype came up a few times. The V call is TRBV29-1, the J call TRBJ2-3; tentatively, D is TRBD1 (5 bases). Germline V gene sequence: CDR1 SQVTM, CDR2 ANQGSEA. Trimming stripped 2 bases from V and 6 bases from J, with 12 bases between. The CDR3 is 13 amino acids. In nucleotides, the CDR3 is TGCAGCGTTGAAACTGGGGCGAGGGATACGCAGTATTTT. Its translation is CSVETGARDTQYF.

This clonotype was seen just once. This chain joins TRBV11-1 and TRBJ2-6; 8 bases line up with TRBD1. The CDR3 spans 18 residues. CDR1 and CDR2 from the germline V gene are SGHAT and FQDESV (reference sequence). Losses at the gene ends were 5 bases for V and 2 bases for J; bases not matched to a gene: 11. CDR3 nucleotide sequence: TGTGCCAGCAGCACCAGGGACAGGTTGGGACCTGGGGCCAACGTCCTGACTTTC. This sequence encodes CASSTRDRLGPGANVLTF.

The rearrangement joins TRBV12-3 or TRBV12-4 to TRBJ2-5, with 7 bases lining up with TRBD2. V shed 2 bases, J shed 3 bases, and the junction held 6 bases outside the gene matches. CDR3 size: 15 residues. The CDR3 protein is CASSLWGGLKETQYF. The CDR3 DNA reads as TGTGCCAGCAGTTTATGGGGGGGACTAAAAGAGACCCAGTACTTC.

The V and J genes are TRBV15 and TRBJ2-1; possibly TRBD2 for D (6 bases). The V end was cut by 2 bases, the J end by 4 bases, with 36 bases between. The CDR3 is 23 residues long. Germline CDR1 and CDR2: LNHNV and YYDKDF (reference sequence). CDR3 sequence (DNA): TGTGCCACCAGCAGATCAGATTTACGGGCCACCACTCGCGGGGCCGCAAGGTACAATGAGCAGTTCTTC. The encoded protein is CATSRSDLRATTRGAARYNEQFF.

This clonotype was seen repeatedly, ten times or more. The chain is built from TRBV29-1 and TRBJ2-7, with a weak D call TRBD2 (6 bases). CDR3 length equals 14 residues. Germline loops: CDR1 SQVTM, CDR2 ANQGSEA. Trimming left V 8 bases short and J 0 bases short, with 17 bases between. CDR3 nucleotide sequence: TGCAGCTTCCGAAAACGGGGGTCCTCCTACGAGCAGTACTTC. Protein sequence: CSFRKRGSSYEQYF.

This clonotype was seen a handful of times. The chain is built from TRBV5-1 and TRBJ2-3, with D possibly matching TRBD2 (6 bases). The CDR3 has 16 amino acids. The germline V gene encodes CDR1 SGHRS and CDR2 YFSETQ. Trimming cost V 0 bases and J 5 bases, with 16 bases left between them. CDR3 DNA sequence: TGCGCCAGCAGCTTGGCCCTGCGCGGGGCGGGAGATACGCAGTATTTT. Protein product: CASSLALRGAGDTQYF.

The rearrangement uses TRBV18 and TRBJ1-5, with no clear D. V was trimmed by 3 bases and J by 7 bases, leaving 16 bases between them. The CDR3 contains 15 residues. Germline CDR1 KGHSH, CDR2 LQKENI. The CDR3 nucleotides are TGTGCCAGCTCACCCAAGGTTCTCCGAGGACAGCCCCAGCATTTT. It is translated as CASSPKVLRGQPQHF.

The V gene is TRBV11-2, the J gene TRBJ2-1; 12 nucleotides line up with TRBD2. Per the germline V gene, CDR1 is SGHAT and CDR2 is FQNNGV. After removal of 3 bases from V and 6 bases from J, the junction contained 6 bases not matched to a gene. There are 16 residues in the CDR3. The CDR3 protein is CASSFAPGLAGNEQFF. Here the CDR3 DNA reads TGTGCCAGCAGCTTCGCCCCGGGACTAGCGGGCAATGAGCAGTTCTTC.

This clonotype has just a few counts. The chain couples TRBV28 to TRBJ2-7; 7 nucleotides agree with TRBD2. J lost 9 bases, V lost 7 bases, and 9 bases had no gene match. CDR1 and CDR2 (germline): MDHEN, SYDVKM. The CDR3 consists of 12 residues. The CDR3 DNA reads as TGTGCCAGCAAGGAGCTAGGCGGGGGGCAGTACTTC. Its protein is CASKELGGGQYF. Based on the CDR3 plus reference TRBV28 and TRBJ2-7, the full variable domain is DVKVTQSSRYLVKRTGEKVFLECVQDMDHENMFWYRQDPGLGLRLIYFSYDVKMKEKGDIPEGYSVSREKKERFSLILESASTNQTSMYLCASKELGGGQYFGPGTRLTVT.

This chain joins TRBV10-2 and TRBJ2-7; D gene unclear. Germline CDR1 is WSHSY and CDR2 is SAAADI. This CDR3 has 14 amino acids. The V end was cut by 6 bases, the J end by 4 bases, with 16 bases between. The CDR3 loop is CASREGDKLYEQYF. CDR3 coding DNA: TGCGCCAGCAGGGAAGGCGACAAACTGTACGAGCAGTACTTC.

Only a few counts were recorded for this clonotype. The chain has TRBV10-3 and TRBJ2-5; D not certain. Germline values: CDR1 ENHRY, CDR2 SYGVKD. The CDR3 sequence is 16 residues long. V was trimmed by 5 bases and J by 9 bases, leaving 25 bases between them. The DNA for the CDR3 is TGTGCCATCAGTAGGAGTGGCGTGGTGCAAGAGATGGCCCAGTACTTC. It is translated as CAISRSGVVQEMAQYF.

CDR3 bases: TGTGCCAGCAGCTTCGAGGGCCGATATGGCTACACCTTC. Protein product: CASSFEGRYGYTF. V is TRBV7-2 and J is TRBJ1-2; D ambiguous. CDR3 length: 13 residues. V shed 3 bases and J shed 5 bases, with 10 bases lying between them. Germline V gene data show CDR1 as SGHTA and CDR2 as FQGNSA.